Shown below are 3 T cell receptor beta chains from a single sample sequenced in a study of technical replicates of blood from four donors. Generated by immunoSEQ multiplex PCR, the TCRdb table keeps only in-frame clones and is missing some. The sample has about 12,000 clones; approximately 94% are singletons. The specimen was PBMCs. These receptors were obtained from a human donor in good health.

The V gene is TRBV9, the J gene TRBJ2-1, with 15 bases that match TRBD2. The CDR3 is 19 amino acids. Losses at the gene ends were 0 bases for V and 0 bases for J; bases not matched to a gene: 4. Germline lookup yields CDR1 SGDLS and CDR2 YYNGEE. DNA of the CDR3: TGTGCCAGCAGCGTAGGTGGACTAGCGGGAGGGAGCTCCTACAATGAGCAGTTCTTC. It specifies CASSVGGLAGGSSYNEQFF. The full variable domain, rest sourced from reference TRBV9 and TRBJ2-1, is DSGVTQTPKHLITATGQRVTLRCSPRSGDLSVYWYQQSLDQGLQFLIQYYNGEERAKGNILERFSAQQFPDLHSELNLSSLELGDSALYFCASSVGGLAGGSSYNEQFFGPGTRLTVL.

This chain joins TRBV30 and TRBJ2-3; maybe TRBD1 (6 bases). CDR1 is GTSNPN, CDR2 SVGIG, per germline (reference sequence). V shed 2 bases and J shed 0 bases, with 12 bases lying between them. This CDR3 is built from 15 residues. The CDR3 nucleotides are TGTGCCTGGAGTATAGGGGGTCCTAGCACAGATACGCAGTATTTT. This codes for CAWSIGGPSTDTQYF.

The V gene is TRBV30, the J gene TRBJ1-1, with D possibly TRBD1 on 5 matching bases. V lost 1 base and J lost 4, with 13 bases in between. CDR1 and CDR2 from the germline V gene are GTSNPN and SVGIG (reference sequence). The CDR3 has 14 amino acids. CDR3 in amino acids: CAWSGGAGGTEAFF. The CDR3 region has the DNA TGTGCCTGGAGTGGCGGGGCCGGAGGCACTGAAGCTTTCTTT.